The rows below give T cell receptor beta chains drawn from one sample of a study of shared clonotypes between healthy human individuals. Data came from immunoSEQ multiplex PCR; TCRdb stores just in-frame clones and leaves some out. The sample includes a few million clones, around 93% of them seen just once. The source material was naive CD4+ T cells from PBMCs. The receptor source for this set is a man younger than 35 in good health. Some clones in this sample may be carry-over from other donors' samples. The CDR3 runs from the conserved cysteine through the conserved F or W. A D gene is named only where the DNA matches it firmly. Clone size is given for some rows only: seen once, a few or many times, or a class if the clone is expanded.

TGCAGCGCCACCTTAGCGGGAGGGGGCACAGATACGCAGTATTTT	CSATLAGGGTDTQYF	TRBV29-1	TRBJ2-3	NA	TRBD2
TGTGCCAGCAGCTTATCGTATGCGACAGCTAGCAATCAGCCCCAGCATTTT	CASSLSYATASNQPQHF	TRBV7-9	TRBJ1-5	NA	NA
TGCGCCAGCAGTTTCAGACTCACCGAGTGGACAGATACGCAGTATTTT	CASSFRLTEWTDTQYF	TRBV5-1	TRBJ2-3	NA	NA
TGCGCCAGCAGTGAATCGACAGGGGTCCGTATGGCTTTCTTT	CASSESTGVRMAFF	TRBV10-1	TRBJ1-1	NA	TRBD1
TGTGCCAGCAGTGAATGGCCTAGCGCTGAGACCCAGTACTTC	CASSEWPSAETQYF	TRBV6-1	TRBJ2-5	NA	NA
TGTGCCAGCAGCCCTGGACAGGGGCCCTACAATGAGCAGTTCTTC	CASSPGQGPYNEQFF	TRBV6-5	TRBJ2-1	NA	TRBD1
TGTGCCAGCAGCCCCGAAGGAGTGAGCGGGAGGGACAATGAGCAGTTCTTC	CASSPEGVSGRDNEQFF	TRBV7-2	TRBJ2-1	NA	TRBD2
TGCGCCAGCAGCTTATTAGGGGGCTGGGGCGAGCAGTACTTC	CASSLLGGWGEQYF	TRBV5-1	TRBJ2-7	NA	TRBD1
TGTGCCACCTCGGGACTAGCTGCAGATACGCAGTATTTT	CATSGLAADTQYF	TRBV2	TRBJ2-3	NA	TRBD2
TGTGCCAGCGAGCGGGAGAACACCGGGGAGCTGTTTTTT	CASERENTGELFF	TRBV28	TRBJ2-2	NA	TRBD2
TGTGCCAGCAGCCAAGTTGGTTATGAAAAACTGTTTTTT	CASSQVGYEKLFF	TRBV14	TRBJ1-4	NA	NA
TGCAGCGTTTTAGGGGACAGAAACAACTATGGCTACACCTTC	CSVLGDRNNYGYTF	TRBV29-1	TRBJ1-2	NA	TRBD1
TGTGCCAGCTCACCAGGACAGGGACTCTACAATGAGCAGTTCTTC	CASSPGQGLYNEQFF	TRBV18	TRBJ2-1	NA	TRBD1
TGTGCCAGCAATGAGGCAGGGGGCTACGAGCAGTACTTC	CASNEAGGYEQYF	TRBV28	TRBJ2-7	NA	TRBD1
TGTGCCAGCAGCTTAGGGACAGGGTCCTTCCAGTACTTC	CASSLGTGSFQYF	TRBV7-6	TRBJ2-7	NA	TRBD1
TGTGCCAGCCCCCCCATATACTACACCTTC	CASPPIYYTF	TRBV7-3	TRBJ1-2	NA	NA
TGTGCCAGCAGCCGCACGGGACAGGGTTATGGCTACACCTTC	CASSRTGQGYGYTF	TRBV14	TRBJ1-2	NA	TRBD1
TGTGCCAGCAGTGAAGTGGCTAGCGCCTTAGGGCAGTTCTTC	CASSEVASALGQFF	TRBV2	TRBJ2-1	NA	NA
TGTGCCAGCAGCCGCCGACAGGGTGGTAGAATGGTTAGCACAGATACGCAGTATTTT	CASSRRQGGRMVSTDTQYF	TRBV5-6	TRBJ2-3	NA	TRBD1
TGTGCCAGCAGCGAGAGAACAGGGGGCTACAATGAGCAGTTCTTC	CASSERTGGYNEQFF	TRBV9	TRBJ2-1	NA	TRBD1
TGCGCCAGCAGTGAGTCACTACAGGGGGCGGATGGTGAGACCCAGTACTTC	CASSESLQGADGETQYF	TRBV10-2	TRBJ2-5	once	TRBD1
TGTGCCTGGAGTGAGATCAGTGGGGACACAGATACGCAGTATTTT	CAWSEISGDTDTQYF	TRBV30	TRBJ2-3	NA	NA
TGTGCCAGCGAGGACTGGTTGGGCGAGCAGTACTTC	CASEDWLGEQYF	TRBV19	TRBJ2-7	NA	NA
TGTGCCAGCAGCTTAATGGCCCGACAGGGTTATGGCTACACCTTC	CASSLMARQGYGYTF	TRBV7-2	TRBJ1-2	NA	TRBD1
TGTGCCAGCAGCCGACCCCAAGGGGAGCTCTCAACTAATGAAAAACTGTTTTTT	CASSRPQGELSTNEKLFF	TRBV7-9	TRBJ1-4	NA	NA
TGTGCCAGCAGCTTGGAGTCGGGGGCGCCTGGCTACACCTTC	CASSLESGAPGYTF	TRBV5-4	TRBJ1-2	NA	NA
TGTGCCAGCAGCCCCGACAAGAACACTGAAGCTTTCTTT	CASSPDKNTEAFF	TRBV7-3	TRBJ1-1	NA	NA
TGCGCCAGCAGCCAGCTGACAGGGAGTGACGAGCAGTACTTC	CASSQLTGSDEQYF	TRBV5-1	TRBJ2-7	NA	TRBD1
TGCGCCAGCAGCCAAGACTCCGGGACTCTCAGGGCAGATACGCAGTATTTT	CASSQDSGTLRADTQYF	TRBV4-3	TRBJ2-3	NA	NA
TGTGCCAGCAGCTTCACGGGCGGGGCCCCGGATACGCAGTATTTT	CASSFTGGAPDTQYF	TRBV7-9	TRBJ2-3	NA	NA
TGTGCCAGCAGCTCCACCGCAGGGTCCTACTTC	CASSSTAGSYF	TRBV7-8	TRBJ2-5	NA	NA
TGTGCCAGCTCACCTGGGACTAGCGGGGCCACCTACGAGCAGTACTTC	CASSPGTSGATYEQYF	TRBV18	TRBJ2-7	NA	TRBD2
TGTGCCAGCAGTTTATCAAGGACCCCCTACGAGCAGTACTTC	CASSLSRTPYEQYF	TRBV27	TRBJ2-7	NA	NA
TGCAGCGTTGGAATACAAACAGATACGCAGTATTTT	CSVGIQTDTQYF	TRBV29-1	TRBJ2-3	NA	NA
TGTGCCAGCAGTGCCGCCCGAGGGGAGGATACGCAGTATTTT	CASSAARGEDTQYF	TRBV28	TRBJ2-3	NA	NA
TGCGCCAGCAGCTTGGATTTGGTAGCTTCCGCCTACAATGAGCAGTTCTTC	CASSLDLVASAYNEQFF	TRBV5-1	TRBJ2-1	NA	NA
TGCGCCAGCAGCCCACCCGGACTAGCGGGACTTCTTGGGTACGAGCAGTACTTC	CASSPPGLAGLLGYEQYF	TRBV5-1	TRBJ2-7	NA	TRBD2
TGCAGCGTTGAAGCGGGACAGGGGTCCAACGCCGGGGAGCTGTTTTTT	CSVEAGQGSNAGELFF	TRBV29-1	TRBJ2-2	NA	TRBD1
TGTGCCAGCAGCTTAGGAGGGAAGGGAGCTTTCTTT	CASSLGGKGAFF	TRBV7-9	TRBJ1-1	NA	NA
TGCAGTGCTAGACCGACAGATACGCAGTATTTT	CSARPTDTQYF	TRBV20-1	TRBJ2-3	NA	NA
TGTGCCAGTAGTGAGACAGGGGGTATGAGACTAGCGGGAGAGACCCAGTACTTC	CASSETGGMRLAGETQYF	TRBV19	TRBJ2-5	NA	NA
TGCGCCAGCAGCTTGGGCGGTTACGAGCAGTACTTC	CASSLGGYEQYF	TRBV5-1	TRBJ2-7	few	NA
TGCGCCAGCAGCGCGACTAGCGGAACCACCGGGGAGCTGTTTTTT	CASSATSGTTGELFF	TRBV5-1	TRBJ2-2	NA	TRBD2
TGTGCCAGCAGCTTAGGGGACGAAGCTTTCTTT	CASSLGDEAFF	TRBV7-8	TRBJ1-1	NA	NA